This TCR beta chain was retrieved from a study of regulatory T cells in long-lasting Graves disease. Combining iRepertoire HTBI primers with Arm-PCR of CDR3 regions, the authors built TCR beta libraries. TCRdb independently ran MiXCR on the multiplex PCR reads; one entry per CDR3 protein. The sample records a few hundred thousand distinct CDR3 sequences, about 23% being singletons. The CDR3 sequence is 14 residues long. Germline-derived CDR1 and CDR2 are SGHDN and FVKESK. The V end was cut by 2 bases, the J end by 0 bases, with 8 bases between. Time point of the sample: persistent/refractory GD, antithyroid drugs over 5 years with positive TRAb. Preparation of the TCR library used RNA extracted from PBMCs. All patients originated from an endocrinology department located in Xi'an, China. Peripheral blood, around 9.9 milliliters per patient, was collected in EDTA tubes. General study points: TRBV28 was favored in persistent disease, as were TRBJ1-2 and TRBJ2-5. TCR diversity was lower in persistent than newly diagnosed Graves' disease.

This clonotype was observed a handful of times. Its target is not known. This sequence was found in a woman aged 40 to 50 with Graves disease. The specimen comprised peripheral blood mononuclear cells (PBMCs), sampled when the disease was refractory, from a patient treated with antithyroid drugs. The genes are TRBV14 and TRBJ2-7; D is ambiguous. The CDR3 sequence is CASSQYINSYEQYF. The CDR3 nucleotides are TGTGCCAGCAGCCAATACATTAACTCCTACGAGCAGTACTTC.